The T cell receptor (beta chain) described here comes from a study of CD8+CD57+ T cells in acquired aplastic anemia. The sample holds many counts of this clonotype. Template material for TCR beta VDJ and CDR3 profiling consisted of genomic DNA. TCRdb reprocessed the reads with MiXCR, giving one entry per CDR3 protein. The data contain hundreds of thousands of distinct CDR3 sequences, around 68% of them seen just once; the ten biggest clones take up approximately 3.8%. This receptor was identified in a human donor in good health, serving as a control. Specimen: sorted CD4+, CD8+, or CD8+CD57+ T cells (not recorded which) from PBMCs.

The CDR3, as DNA: TGTGCCAGCAGCTTGGACCCTGGGGAAGAGCCCCAGCATTTT. Protein: CASSLDPGEEPQHF. This rearrangement joins TRBV5-4 to TRBJ1-5; no definite D call. This CDR3 contains 14 residues. Germline V gene lookup returns CDR1 SGHNT and CDR2 YYREEE (reference sequence). Trimming shortened V by 0 bases and J by 8 bases, and 12 bases separated the two germline ends.